What follows are 3 T cell receptor beta chains derived from one specimen sequenced in a study of human T cells and chemical hapten exposure. Time point given: pre-sensitization, week 0. Treatment described: therapeutic diphenylcyclopropenone sensitization with weekly scalp DPC. Each CDR3 protein is one row after TCRdb ran MiXCR on the RACE reads. Counted here are around 260,000 distinct CDR3 sequences, 7% to 10% occurring once; the ten biggest clones make up around 2.5%. Sequences were derived from whole blood, sampled in connection with sensitization to the hapten diphenylcyclopropenone (DPC). These receptors all stem from a woman aged 40 to 50 with alopecia areata. Some clones in this sample may be carry-over from other donors' samples.

V and J are TRBV19 and TRBJ2-1; D may be TRBD2 (5 bases). There are 16 residues in the CDR3. V gave up 5 bases and J gave up 1 base, with 15 bases separating them. CDR1 LNHDA and CDR2 SQIVND come from the germline V gene (reference sequence). The DNA for the CDR3 is TGTGCCAGTAGTGTTAGCGCTACCCTTTCCTACAATGAGCAGTTCTTC. This gives the protein CASSVSATLSYNEQFF.

This clonotype was observed many times. V gene TRBV3-1 combines with J gene TRBJ1-5; D not certain. V lost 1 base and J 9 bases, leaving 10 bases between the germline ends. Germline CDR1 LGHDT, CDR2 YNNKEL (reference sequence). The length of the CDR3 is 13 residues. The DNA for the CDR3 is TGTGCCAGCAGCCAAGGAGGAAACACGCCCCAGCATTTT. Its translation: CASSQGGNTPQHF.

This chain links TRBV5-5 with TRBJ1-2; possibly TRBD1 for D (5 bases). The CDR3 totals 13 residues. V shed 5 bases and J shed 3 bases, with 11 bases lying between them. The germline V gene encodes CDR1 SGHKS and CDR2 YYEKEE (reference sequence). This chain's CDR3 is CASRIWGDYGYTF. The CDR3 DNA sequence: TGTGCCAGCAGGATTTGGGGCGACTATGGCTACACCTTC.